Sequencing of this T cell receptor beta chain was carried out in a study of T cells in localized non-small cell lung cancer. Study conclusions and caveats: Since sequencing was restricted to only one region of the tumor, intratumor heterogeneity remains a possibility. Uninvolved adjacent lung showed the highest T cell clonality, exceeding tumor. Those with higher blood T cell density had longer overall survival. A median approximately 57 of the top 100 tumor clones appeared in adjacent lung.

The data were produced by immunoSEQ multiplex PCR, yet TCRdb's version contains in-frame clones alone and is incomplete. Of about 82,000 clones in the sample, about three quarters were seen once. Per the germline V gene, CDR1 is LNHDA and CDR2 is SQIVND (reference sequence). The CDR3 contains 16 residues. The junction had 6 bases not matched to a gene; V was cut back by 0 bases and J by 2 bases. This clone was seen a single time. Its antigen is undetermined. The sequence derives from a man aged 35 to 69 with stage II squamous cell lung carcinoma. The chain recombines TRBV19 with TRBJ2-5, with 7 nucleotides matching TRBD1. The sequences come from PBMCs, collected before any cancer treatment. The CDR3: CASSIEFGTAQETQYF. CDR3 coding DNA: TGTGCCAGTAGTATAGAATTCGGGACAGCACAAGAGACCCAGTACTTC.